A single sample gave rise to the 26 T cell receptor beta chains below, sequenced in a study of blood T cell repertoires in COVID-19. Repertoires were generated with immunoSEQ multiplex PCR, while TCRdb's copy carries only in-frame clones and drops some. Altogether 150,000 to 200,000 clones are present, about four fifths being singletons, with the ten largest covering approximately 6.9%. Sequencing was carried out using peripheral blood. All receptors derive from a man between 60 and 75 years old with acute or convalescent COVID-19.

This chain joins TRBV5-1 and TRBJ2-2; 7 nucleotides line up with TRBD2. Germline CDR1 and CDR2: SGHRS and YFSETQ. V gave up 4 bases and J gave up 3 bases; unmatched junction bases: 6. The CDR3 is 15 residues long. The CDR3 coding sequence is TGCGCCAGCAGCGGGAGGGCACTCGACACCGGGGAGCTGTTTTTT. Protein: CASSGRALDTGELFF.

The gene calls are TRBV6-1 and TRBJ2-7; 9 nucleotides agree with TRBD1. CDR3 length equals 14 residues. Germline trimming cut 3 bases from V and 4 bases from J; bases unmatched to any gene: 4. Germline V CDR1 and CDR2: MNHNS, SASEGT. The CDR3 protein is CASSDGTGKYEQYF. The CDR3 bases are TGTGCCAGCAGTGACGGGACAGGGAAGTACGAGCAGTACTTC.

This clone has a handful of counts. The J gene is TRBJ2-1, the V gene TRBV11-2; D remains unclear. V lost 5 bases and J lost 2, with 10 bases in between. Germline-derived CDR1 and CDR2 are SGHAT and FQNNGV. The CDR3 runs 14 residues. This CDR3 reads CASSPRSAYNEQFF. In DNA, the CDR3 is TGTGCCAGCAGCCCCCGGAGCGCCTACAATGAGCAGTTCTTC.

The rearrangement joins TRBV27 to TRBJ1-2; D not resolved. Germline loops: CDR1 MNHEY, CDR2 SMNVEV (reference sequence). The V end was cut by 5 bases, the J end by 3 bases, with 16 bases between. CDR3 size: 15 residues. In DNA form, the CDR3 reads TGTGCCAGCAGTAGGGTGGAGGGTAGCGACTATGGCTACACCTTC. Its protein is CASSRVEGSDYGYTF.

In its sample, this clone was seen a few times. The chain links TRBV23-1 to TRBJ2-7, with D possibly matching TRBD1 (8 bases). TRBV23-1 is treated as an ORF (open reading frame) with a function not yet certain. Deletions cut 7 bases from V and 3 bases from J, with 16 bases between. The CDR3 spans 14 residues. CDR3 in amino acids: CASILTGEGYEQYF. In DNA, the CDR3 is TGCGCCAGCATTCTGACAGGGGAGGGCTACGAGCAGTACTTC.

The V gene is TRBV7-2, the J gene TRBJ1-2; weak D call: TRBD1 (5 bases). Per germline, CDR1 SGHTA and CDR2 FQGNSA. V was cut by 4 bases and J by 7 bases, with 19 bases left in between. This CDR3 spans 15 amino acids. The CDR3 loop reads CASSSYQGWGGGYTF. The CDR3 nucleotides are TGTGCCAGCAGCTCGTACCAGGGTTGGGGGGGTGGCTACACCTTC.

The chain couples TRBV6-5 to TRBJ1-5; D call uncertain. This CDR3 spans 13 amino acids. Between the trimmed V and J ends, which lost 6 bases and 5 bases, there was a span of 11 bases. CDR1 and CDR2 (germline): MNHEY, SVGAGI. CDR3 sequence: CASSLDGDQPQHF. Written as DNA, the CDR3 is TGTGCCAGCAGCTTGGACGGGGATCAGCCCCAGCATTTT.

The chain uses TRBV7-8 and TRBJ2-3, with 15 bases identical to TRBD2. The CDR3 has 17 amino acids. J gave up 4 bases and V 5 bases, and 7 bases lay outside the gene matches. The germline gives CDR1 SGHVS, CDR2 FQNEAQ. CDR3 DNA: TGTGCCAGCAGCCCGCCGCGGACTAGCGGGGGGGCAGATACGCAGTATTTT. It codes for CASSPPRTSGGADTQYF.

The chain combines TRBV28 with TRBJ2-7, with D possibly matching TRBD2 (5 bases). V lost 10 bases and J lost 4, with 11 bases in between. The CDR3 loop spans 11 amino acids. Germline values: CDR1 MDHEN, CDR2 SYDVKM. This CDR3 reads CATYRRYEQYF. Written as DNA, the CDR3 is TGTGCCACCTATCGGAGGTACGAGCAGTACTTC.

This clone was observed a few times. V is TRBV3-1 (or the pseudogene TRBV3-2) and J is TRBJ2-3; 7 nucleotides line up with TRBD2. Germline CDR1 LGHDT, CDR2 YNNKEL (reference sequence). Unmatched junction bases numbered 1, after V lost 5 bases and J lost 2 bases. The CDR3 contains 13 residues. CDR3 residues: CASSERDTDTQYF. The CDR3 coding sequence is TGTGCCAGCAGCGAGCGGGACACAGATACGCAGTATTTT.

The genes are TRBV10-3 and TRBJ1-6; TRBD1 matches at 7 bases. V was pared by 3 bases and J by 7 bases, with 6 bases of the junction left unmatched. The germline CDR1 and CDR2 sequences are ENHRY and SYGVKD. The CDR3 extends over 15 amino acids. As DNA, the CDR3 is TGTGCCATCAGTGACTCGACAGGGAGGAATTCACCCCTCCACTTT. Amino acid sequence: CAISDSTGRNSPLHF.

This clone was counted a few times. The genes are TRBV6-5 and TRBJ1-5; tentative D call: TRBD1 (5 bases). Germline V lookup: CDR1 MNHEY, CDR2 SVGAGI. The CDR3 covers 15 residues. V was cut by 6 bases and J by 0 bases, with 12 bases left in between. For the CDR3, the DNA is TGTGCCAGCAGGGAGGGGCACACTAGCAATCAGCCCCAGCATTTT. This gives the protein CASREGHTSNQPQHF.

J is TRBJ2-3 and V is TRBV7-6; no clear D gene. The CDR3 covers 12 residues. Trimming removed 4 bases from V and 5 bases from J, with 7 bases in between. CDR1 SGHVS and CDR2 FNYEAQ come from the germline V gene. The CDR3 sequence: CASSSQLDTQYF. The CDR3, as DNA: TGTGCCAGCAGCTCCCAGTTAGATACGCAGTATTTT. The variable domain in full, completed from reference TRBV7-6 and TRBJ2-3, reads GAGVSQSPRYKVTKRGQDVALRCDPISGHVSLYWYRQALGQGPEFLTYFNYEAQQDKSGLPNDRFSAERPEGSISTLTIQRTEQRDSAMYRCASSSQLDTQYFGPGTRLTVL.

V is TRBV6-1 and J is TRBJ1-4; tentative D call: TRBD1 (6 bases). V was clipped by 4 bases and J by 4 bases, with 16 bases between them. Germline CDR1 is MNHNS and CDR2 is SASEGT. The CDR3 runs to 16 residues. CDR3 protein: CASSAFGQGLNEKLFF. In DNA, the CDR3 is TGTGCCAGCAGTGCCTTCGGGCAGGGGCTTAATGAAAAACTGTTTTTT.

This chain links TRBV30 with TRBJ1-5; D remains unclear. The ends were cut back, 1 base at V and 0 bases at J, with 7 bases in the middle. There are 14 residues in the CDR3. The germline CDR1 and CDR2 sequences are GTSNPN and SVGIG (reference sequence). In DNA, the CDR3 is TGTGCCTGGAGTGGGGGAGGTAGCAATCAGCCCCAGCATTTT. Translating it yields CAWSGGGSNQPQHF. Full variable domain (outside the CDR3, taken from reference TRBV30 and TRBJ1-5): SQTIHQWPATLVQPVGSPLSLECTVEGTSNPNLYWYRQAAGRGLQLLFYSVGIGQISSEVPQNLSASRPQDRQFILSSKKLLLSDSGFYLCAWSGGGSNQPQHFGDGTRLSIL.

CDR3 bases: TGCGCCAGCAGCCAAGATGTCTTTAAAGAGGGCCTCTCCTACGAGCAGTACTTC. It specifies CASSQDVFKEGLSYEQYF. This rearrangement joins TRBV4-1 to TRBJ2-7, with TRBD2 as a possible D gene (5 bases). There are 18 residues in the CDR3. Germline V lookup: CDR1 MGHRA, CDR2 YSYEKL. Trimming left V 0 bases short and J 0 bases short, with 18 bases between.

The chain has TRBV6-5 and TRBJ1-5; possible D gene TRBD1, 6 bases. CDR1 is MNHEY and CDR2 is SVGAGI in the germline V gene. This CDR3 comprises 14 residues. V was pared by 8 bases and J by 0 bases, with 11 bases between. The CDR3 DNA reads TGTGCCAGCGAAGGGACAAATAGCAATCAGCCCCAGCATTTT. Translated: CASEGTNSNQPQHF.

This clone came up once. The J gene is TRBJ1-2, the V gene TRBV3-1 (or the pseudogene TRBV3-2), with D maybe TRBD1 (6 bases). V dropped 1 base and J dropped 1 base, with 10 bases sitting between them. The CDR3 runs to 15 residues. Germline V gene lookup returns CDR1 LGHDT and CDR2 YNNKEL (reference sequence). The CDR3 reads CASSQARGGNYGYTF. CDR3 sequence (DNA): TGTGCCAGCAGCCAAGCCAGGGGTGGTAACTATGGCTACACCTTC.

V usage is TRBV12-3 or TRBV12-4 and J usage is TRBJ1-1; 7 positions match TRBD1. The junction had 3 bases not matched to a gene; V was cut back by 7 bases and J by 4 bases. The CDR3 consists of 12 residues. Written as DNA, the CDR3 is TGTGCCAGCACTAGGGGGCCCACTGAAGCTTTCTTT. This gives the protein CASTRGPTEAFF.

The chain employs TRBV4-1 and TRBJ2-1; D unclear. Trimming took 3 bases from V and 3 from J, leaving 18 bases between them. CDR3 size: 17 residues. The germline CDR1 and CDR2 sequences are MGHRA and YSYEKL. In DNA form, the CDR3 reads TGCGCCAGCAGCCAGGATATAGCCCTCACCTTCTACAATGAGCAGTTCTTC. Its protein is CASSQDIALTFYNEQFF.

The rearrangement links TRBV10-3 to TRBJ2-3, with D tentatively TRBD2 (6 bases). V lost 4 bases, J lost 0 bases, and 8 bases lay in between. From germline, CDR1 is ENHRY and CDR2 SYGVKD. The CDR3 loop spans 14 amino acids. The chain's CDR3 is CAISVAESTDTQYF. CDR3 in DNA: TGTGCCATCAGTGTAGCGGAGAGCACAGATACGCAGTATTTT.

This clone was seen a few times. V and J are TRBV7-3 and TRBJ2-5, with 8 nucleotides matching TRBD1. V trimming: 5 bases; J trimming: 4 bases; junction bases outside the gene matches: 6. From germline, CDR1 is SGHTA and CDR2 FQGTGA. This CDR3 region has 14 residues. The CDR3 DNA is TGTGCCAGCAGCCCCGTACAGGGGGGAGAGACCCAGTACTTC. It is translated as CASSPVQGGETQYF.

The rearrangement links TRBV4-2 to TRBJ1-1; 9 positions agree with TRBD1. The CDR3 extends over 15 amino acids. Looked up from germline, CDR1 is LGHNA and CDR2 is YNFKEQ. V lost 0 bases and J lost 3; bases outside the gene matches: 2. The CDR3 DNA is TGTGCCAGCAGCCAAGAGACAGGGGGGGACACTGAAGCTTTCTTT. Amino acid sequence: CASSQETGGDTEAFF.

The rearrangement links TRBV6-1 to TRBJ2-5, with D possibly being TRBD2 (7 bases). Trimming took off 3 bases at V and 3 bases at J, with 17 bases between the two ends. This CDR3 has 16 residues. CDR1 and CDR2 (germline): MNHNS, SASEGT. The CDR3 DNA reads as TGTGCCAGCAGTGAGATATGGGGGGGCGAAAAAGAGACCCAGTACTTC. As protein: CASSEIWGGEKETQYF.

The genes are TRBV5-1 and TRBJ1-2, with 7 bases aligning to TRBD1. Looked up from germline, CDR1 is SGHRS and CDR2 is YFSETQ. With 0 bases clipped from V and 4 bases from J, the junction kept 3 bases outside the gene matches. There are 14 residues in the CDR3. CDR3 nucleotides: TGCGCCAGCAGCTTGGGGGACAGAACCTATGGCTACACCTTC. Its translation is CASSLGDRTYGYTF. The full variable domain, in which reference TRBV5-1 and TRBJ1-2 provide the parts outside the CDR3, is KAGVTQTPRYLIKTRGQQVTLSCSPISGHRSVSWYQQTPGQGLQFLFEYFSETQRNKGNFPGRFSGRQFSNSRSEMNVSTLELGDSALYLCASSLGDRTYGYTFGSGTRLTVV.

The chain uses TRBV4-3 and TRBJ2-6; D is uncertain. This CDR3 is 16 amino acids long. The germline V gene has CDR1 LGHNA and CDR2 YSLEER. V was pared by 0 bases and J by 2 bases, with 8 bases between. The CDR3: CASSQEFQTGANVLTF. CDR3 DNA: TGCGCCAGCAGCCAAGAATTCCAGACTGGGGCCAACGTCCTGACTTTC.